What follows are 21 T cell receptor beta chains derived from one specimen sequenced in a study of blood T cell repertoires in COVID-19. Sequenced by immunoSEQ multiplex PCR; TCRdb stores in-frame clones only, minus some. This sample has under 15,000 clones, with approximately 74% found just once. Material: peripheral blood. Receptors originate from a man in his 60s with COVID-19, enrolled during active disease.

This clone was counted a few times. The genes are TRBV12-5 and TRBJ2-1; 8 bases match TRBD1. The ends lost 3 bases at V and 0 bases at J; junction bases unmatched: 4. This CDR3 spans 16 amino acids. In germline, CDR1 is LGHNT, CDR2 FRNRAP. As DNA, the CDR3 is TGTGCTAGTGGTTTAGGGACAGGTAACTCCTACAATGAGCAGTTCTTC. Translated: CASGLGTGNSYNEQFF.

The chain employs TRBV6-6 and TRBJ2-3; 11 bases align to TRBD2. Trimming removed 2 bases from V and 4 bases from J; junction bases left unmatched: 5. The CDR3 has 16 amino acids. Per the germline V gene, CDR1 is MNHNY and CDR2 is SVGAGI (reference sequence). The CDR3 coding sequence is TGTGCCAGCAGTTACCCGGGACTAGCGGACCCAGATACGCAGTATTTT. It codes for CASSYPGLADPDTQYF.

The CDR3 sequence is CSASSGSARETQYF. Written as DNA, the CDR3 is TGCAGTGCTAGTAGCGGGTCGGCGCGAGAGACCCAGTACTTC. J is TRBJ2-5 and V is TRBV20-1; TRBD2 aligns across 7 bases. This CDR3 contains 14 residues. Germline assignment: CDR1 DFQATT and CDR2 SNEGSKA (reference sequence). V was clipped by 3 bases and J by 4 bases; unmatched bases: 8.

This clone was found once. The rearrangement joins TRBV29-1 to TRBJ2-5; no clear D. V dropped 1 base and J dropped 5 bases, with 8 bases sitting between them. The CDR3 extends over 12 amino acids. Germline V lookup: CDR1 SQVTM, CDR2 ANQGSEA. The CDR3 spells CSVEGRLETQYF. DNA for the CDR3: TGCAGCGTTGAAGGTCGGTTGGAGACCCAGTACTTC.

This chain joins TRBV25-1 and TRBJ2-1; 11 bases map to TRBD2. CDR1 is MGHDK, CDR2 SYGVNS, per germline. This CDR3 contains 17 residues. V lost 4 bases to trimming and J lost 5 bases; unmatched junction nucleotides: 10. In DNA, the CDR3 is TGTGCCAGCAGTGGAGCCTTAGCGGGAGGGCCGAACAATGAGCAGTTCTTC. This codes for CASSGALAGGPNNEQFF. The variable domain in full, completed from reference TRBV25-1 and TRBJ2-1, reads EADIYQTPRYLVIGTGKKITLECSQTMGHDKMYWYQQDPGMELHLIHYSYGVNSTEKGDLSSESTVSRIRTEHFPLTLESARPSHTSQYLCASSGALAGGPNNEQFFGPGTRLTVL.

V is TRBV7-9 and J is TRBJ2-7; no firm D call. V lost 4 bases and J lost 12, with 19 bases in between. This CDR3 is 13 amino acids long. Germline CDR1 SEHNR, CDR2 FQNEAQ (reference sequence). CDR3 in DNA: TGTGCCAGCAGCTCCGAGTACTATACCGGTGTGTACGTC. It specifies CASSSEYYTGVYV.

The V call is TRBV6-4, the J call TRBJ2-7; 9 nucleotides line up with TRBD1. In germline, CDR1 is MRHNA, CDR2 SNTAGT. This CDR3 contains 16 residues. The V and J ends lost 0 bases and 3 bases, in that order; junction bases with no gene match: 6. The CDR3, as DNA: TGTGCCAGCAGTGACTCGAAGGGACAGGGAGACTACGAGCAGTACGTC. Its translation is CASSDSKGQGDYEQYV.

This clone turned up a few times. The rearrangement links TRBV18 to TRBJ1-6; weak D call: TRBD1 (5 bases). The ends were cut back, 2 bases at V and 7 bases at J, with 6 bases in the middle. The germline V gene encodes CDR1 KGHSH and CDR2 LQKENI. The CDR3 totals 13 residues. This CDR3 is CASSPGANSPLHF. In DNA form, the CDR3 reads TGTGCCAGCTCACCAGGGGCCAATTCACCCCTCCACTTT. Supplemented by reference TRBV18 and TRBJ1-6, the full variable domain reads NAGVMQNPRHLVRRRGQEARLRCSPMKGHSHVYWYRQLPEEGLKFMVYLQKENIIDESGMPKERFSAEFPKEGPSILRIQQVVRGDSAAYFCASSPGANSPLHFGNGTRLTVT.

The chain employs TRBV19 and TRBJ1-2; no clear D. V shed 5 bases and J shed 1 base, with 2 bases lying between them. Per the germline V gene, CDR1 is LNHDA and CDR2 is SQIVND (reference sequence). The CDR3 covers 11 residues. CDR3 nucleotide sequence: TGTGCCAGTAGTTATAACTATGGCTACACCTTC. This sequence encodes CASSYNYGYTF.

V and J are TRBV2 and TRBJ2-7, with D possibly matching TRBD2 (6 bases). Germline values: CDR1 SNHLY, CDR2 FYNNEI. Trimming shortened V by 7 bases and J by 3 bases, and 10 bases separated the two germline ends. CDR3 length equals 12 residues. For the CDR3, the DNA is TGTGCCAGCACGGGAGCCAACTACGAGCAGTACGTC. It is translated as CASTGANYEQYV.

The chain combines TRBV7-9 with TRBJ1-1; TRBD1 might be the D (5 bases). The germline V gene has CDR1 SEHNR and CDR2 FQNEAQ (reference sequence). This CDR3 has 12 residues. V was cut by 5 bases and J by 10 bases, with 14 bases left in between. For the CDR3, the DNA is TGTGCCAGCAGCGCGGGGACCCTTCTAGCTTTCTTT. Translating gives CASSAGTLLAFF.

This chain uses TRBV5-1 with TRBJ2-7, with D possibly TRBD1 on 7 matching bases. This CDR3 has 16 residues. The germline gives CDR1 SGHRS, CDR2 YFSETQ. The V end lost 0 bases, the J end lost 2 bases, and 15 bases lay between the germline ends. CDR3 protein: CASSLAPGGGTYEQYV. In DNA form, the CDR3 reads TGCGCCAGCAGCTTGGCACCTGGAGGGGGCACCTACGAGCAGTACGTC.

The chain recombines TRBV11-1 with TRBJ1-3; D unclear. Trimming shortened V by 4 bases and J by 7 bases, and 14 bases separated the two germline ends. Germline lookup yields CDR1 SGHAT and CDR2 FQDESV (reference sequence). CDR3 length equals 14 residues. The CDR3 DNA reads as TGTGCCAGCAGCTCTATCCAAACCGTCAACACCATATATTTT. This sequence encodes CASSSIQTVNTIYF.

The V and J genes are TRBV3-1 (or the pseudogene TRBV3-2) and TRBJ1-6; possible D gene TRBD1, 5 bases. There are 14 residues in the CDR3. V gave up 4 bases and J gave up 8 bases, with 12 bases separating them. Per germline, CDR1 LGHDT and CDR2 YNNKEL (reference sequence). The CDR3 DNA reads TGTGCCAGCAGCCCGGCGCGGGGGGATTCACCCCTCCACTTT. This codes for CASSPARGDSPLHF.

V usage is TRBV5-1 and J usage is TRBJ2-7; 16 bases agree with TRBD2. The V gene end was trimmed by 4 bases and the J gene end by 9 bases; junction bases not matched to a gene: 4. Germline V CDR1 and CDR2: SGHRS, YFSETQ. The CDR3 covers 14 residues. The CDR3 here is CASSPGLAGGLQYF. In DNA, the CDR3 is TGCGCCAGCAGCCCGGGACTAGCGGGGGGGCTGCAGTACTTC.

The V call is TRBV9, the J call TRBJ1-1; TRBD1 is a possible D gene (6 bases). The length of the CDR3 is 14 residues. V was pared by 0 bases and J by 8 bases, with 14 bases between. The germline gives CDR1 SGDLS, CDR2 YYNGEE. CDR3 protein: CASSVVRTDGEAFF. DNA for the CDR3: TGTGCCAGCAGCGTAGTAAGGACAGACGGAGAAGCTTTCTTT.

The chain links TRBV15 to TRBJ2-7; 8 nucleotides match TRBD2. The CDR3 has 15 residues. The J segment lost 3 bases and the V segment lost 1 base, leaving 5 bases of the junction unmatched. CDR1 is LNHNV, CDR2 YYDKDF, per germline (reference sequence). The CDR3 DNA reads TGTGCCACCAGCAGAGTGGGGACTAGTTACTACGAGCAGTACGTC. Translated, it gives CATSRVGTSYYEQYV.

V usage is TRBV12-3 or TRBV12-4 and J usage is TRBJ1-1; D is uncertain. The V end lost 2 bases, the J end lost 2 bases, and 6 bases lay between the germline ends. The CDR3 extends over 13 amino acids. The CDR3, as DNA: TGTGCCAGCAGTTTATCGGGAAACACTGAAGCTTTCTTT. Its protein is CASSLSGNTEAFF.

In its sample, this clone was seen a few times. The chain is built from TRBV19 and TRBJ1-5; 7 positions match TRBD1. From germline, CDR1 is LNHDA and CDR2 SQIVND (reference sequence). This CDR3 contains 12 residues. CDR3 residues: CASRDRNQPQHF. In DNA form, the CDR3 reads TGTGCAAGCAGGGACAGAAATCAGCCCCAGCATTTT.

The J gene is TRBJ2-2, the V gene TRBV5-7, with 7 bases matching TRBD2. TRBV5-7 is an open reading frame, and its role is uncertain. The CDR3 has 14 residues. V gave up 3 bases and J gave up 7 bases; unmatched junction bases: 6. The CDR3 DNA follows: TGTGCCAGCAGCTGGCGGGAGTATAACGGGGAGCTGTTTTTT. Its protein is CASSWREYNGELFF.

This clone has just a few counts. V and J are TRBV6-5 and TRBJ2-1; a possible D gene is TRBD2 (7 bases). This CDR3 region has 16 residues. Germline CDR1 and CDR2: MNHEY and SVGAGI. V was pared by 2 bases and J by 6 bases, with 17 bases between. For the CDR3, the DNA is TGTGCCAGCAGTTACCTTTCGGGAAGGGGGGGCAATGAGCAGTTCTTC. Its translation is CASSYLSGRGGNEQFF.